This TCR beta chain was captured in a study of blood T cell repertoires in COVID-19. Study at large: Spain, Italy and the United States supplied samples that represented acute and convalescent COVID-19.

The protocol was immunoSEQ multiplex PCR, while the TCRdb copy is restricted to in-frame clones and leaves out a portion. The top ten hold roughly 13% of the sample, which has roughly 440,000 clones, 70% to 90% seen once. The germline V and J ends were trimmed by 3 bases and 1 base, with 9 bases remaining between them. The CDR3 totals 14 residues. Germline CDR1 is SNHLY and CDR2 is FYNNEI. The sequence derives from a woman aged 45-65 years with COVID-19, enrolled during active disease. The material sequenced was peripheral blood. The V call is TRBV2, the J call TRBJ1-2, with D unclear. In nucleotides, the CDR3 is TGTGCCAGCAGTGAGTCCGGGGTTAACTATGGCTACACCTTC. It codes for CASSESGVNYGYTF.